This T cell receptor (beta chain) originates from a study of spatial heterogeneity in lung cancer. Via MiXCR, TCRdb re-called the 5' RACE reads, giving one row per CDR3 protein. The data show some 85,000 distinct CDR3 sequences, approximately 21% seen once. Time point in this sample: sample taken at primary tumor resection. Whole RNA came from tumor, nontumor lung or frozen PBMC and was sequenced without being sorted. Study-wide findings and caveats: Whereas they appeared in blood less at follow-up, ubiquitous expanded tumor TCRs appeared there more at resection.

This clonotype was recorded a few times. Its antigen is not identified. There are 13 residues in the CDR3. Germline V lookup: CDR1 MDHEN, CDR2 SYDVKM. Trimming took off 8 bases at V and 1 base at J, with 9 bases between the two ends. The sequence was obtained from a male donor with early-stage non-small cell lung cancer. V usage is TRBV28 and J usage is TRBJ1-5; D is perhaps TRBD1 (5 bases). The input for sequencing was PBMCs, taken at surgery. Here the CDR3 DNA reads TGTGCCAGCCGGGGGGGAAGCAATCAGCCCCAGCATTTT. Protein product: CASRGGSNQPQHF.